A single sample gave rise to the 13 T cell receptor beta chains below, sequenced in a study of identical twins. MiXCR, applied by TCRdb to the 5' RACE reads, yields one record per CDR3 protein. The data hold about 520,000 distinct CDR3 sequences, with less than 25% observed a single time. The sample also formed part of further work on T cells expressing NK-cell markers.

The material sequenced was CD4+ T cells sorted from blood. The source is a woman younger than 30 in good health.

CDR3 region: CATSDLREGATTEAFF. The CDR3 nucleotides are TGTGCCACCAGTGATTTGAGAGAGGGGGCTACCACTGAAGCTTTCTTT. V gene TRBV24-1 combines with J gene TRBJ1-1; 7 bases line up with TRBD1. CDR1 KGHDR and CDR2 SFDVKD come from the germline V gene. This CDR3 comprises 16 residues. V was clipped by 0 bases and J by 4 bases; unmatched bases: 7.

This clonotype showed up just a few times. J is TRBJ2-3 and V is TRBV9; no definite D call. The CDR3 has 15 amino acids. Germline lookup yields CDR1 SGDLS and CDR2 YYNGEE. The V and J ends lost 0 bases and 6 bases respectively, with 14 bases between them. As DNA, the CDR3 is TGTGCCAGCAGCGTAGGTAGCTGGTCCCCGGATACGCAGTATTTT. Protein product: CASSVGSWSPDTQYF.

The chain combines TRBV7-2 with TRBJ1-3; D call uncertain. The germline CDR1 and CDR2 sequences are SGHTA and FQGNSA. The length of the CDR3 is 16 residues. V was pared by 1 base and J by 3 bases, with 13 bases between. The CDR3 loop reads CASSLESTGSGNTIYF. The DNA for the CDR3 is TGTGCCAGCAGCTTAGAGTCGACGGGAAGTGGAAACACCATATATTTT.

This clonotype has a handful of counts. This chain joins TRBV5-1 and TRBJ1-2, with a tentative D call TRBD1 (5 bases). The V gene lost 0 bases and the J gene lost 8 bases, with 14 bases spanning the gap. CDR3 length: 14 amino acids. Germline CDR1 SGHRS, CDR2 YFSETQ. CDR3 coding DNA: TGCGCCAGCAGCTTGGAACGGGACCTTGGCGGCTACACCTTC. Amino acid sequence: CASSLERDLGGYTF.

This clonotype has a count of ten or more. The chain is built from TRBV11-2 and TRBJ2-5, with 8 bases fitting TRBD2. Germline V gene sequence: CDR1 SGHAT, CDR2 FQNNGV. There are 12 residues in the CDR3. Trimming removed 6 bases from V and 5 bases from J; junction bases left unmatched: 2. The CDR3 DNA follows: TGTGCCAGCAGAACTAGCGGCGAGACCCAGTACTTC. Translation: CASRTSGETQYF.

This clonotype was counted at least ten times. The chain recombines TRBV25-1 with TRBJ1-3; unclear D gene. The CDR3 is 13 amino acids. Germline V gene sequence: CDR1 MGHDK, CDR2 SYGVNS. V gave up 7 bases and J gave up 0 bases, with 7 bases separating them. DNA for the CDR3: TGTGCCAGCATCGGAAACTCTGGAAACACCATATATTTT. This codes for CASIGNSGNTIYF.

This chain connects TRBV7-2 to TRBJ2-7; perhaps D is TRBD1 or TRBD2 (5 bases each). Trimming shortened V by 5 bases and J by 1 base, and 9 bases separated the two germline ends. The CDR3 spans 13 residues. CDR1 and CDR2 from the germline V gene are SGHTA and FQGNSA. The CDR3 reads CASSTWGSYEQYF. In DNA, the CDR3 is TGTGCCAGCAGCACCTGGGGGTCCTACGAGCAGTACTTC.

This clonotype was detected only a few times. This chain connects TRBV20-1 to TRBJ1-2, with TRBD1 as a possible D gene (5 bases). This CDR3 has 12 residues. The germline V and J ends were trimmed by 6 bases and 6 bases, with 14 bases remaining between them. Germline CDR1 and CDR2: DFQATT and SNEGSKA (reference sequence). The CDR3 reads CSAPGGANGYTF. The CDR3 DNA reads as TGCAGTGCCCCGGGAGGGGCAAATGGCTACACCTTC.

The rearrangement uses TRBV15 and TRBJ2-1; D is undetermined. This CDR3 region has 13 residues. Trimming pared 5 bases from V and 8 bases from J, leaving 13 bases between. Germline-derived CDR1 and CDR2 are LNHNV and YYDKDF (reference sequence). The CDR3 loop reads CATSPREWDEQFF. The CDR3 region has the DNA TGTGCCACCAGCCCCCGAGAGTGGGATGAGCAGTTCTTC.

The chain uses TRBV6-2 or TRBV6-3 and TRBJ2-7; TRBD1 matches at 8 bases. The V gene's germline CDR1 is MNHEY and CDR2 SVGEGT. This CDR3 region has 12 residues. V trimming: 6 bases; J trimming: 6 bases; junction bases outside the gene matches: 4. The CDR3 loop is CASSDRGGEQYF. The CDR3 nucleotides are TGTGCCAGCAGCGACAGGGGTGGCGAGCAGTACTTC.

CDR3 in amino acids: CASSYRGQPHEQFF. DNA for the CDR3: TGTGCCAGCAGTTACCGAGGACAGCCACATGAGCAGTTCTTC. The J gene is TRBJ2-1, the V gene TRBV6-5; tentative D call: TRBD1 (6 bases). Germline V gives CDR1 MNHEY, CDR2 SVGAGI. This CDR3 is built from 14 residues. V was trimmed by 2 bases and J by 8 bases, leaving 13 bases between them.

This clonotype was seen only a few times. The V gene is TRBV20-1, the J gene TRBJ2-1; 7 bases match TRBD2. The CDR3 covers 15 residues. J was trimmed by 6 bases and V by 5 bases; bases with no gene match: 13. Germline V gives CDR1 DFQATT, CDR2 SNEGSKA (reference sequence). CDR3 nucleotides: TGCAGTGCTCTTTCGGGGTTAGCGGGTCTCAATGAGCAGTTCTTC. Protein product: CSALSGLAGLNEQFF.

This clonotype was counted only a few times. The V gene is TRBV29-1, the J gene TRBJ2-7; D is unclear. The CDR3 covers 11 residues. V was clipped by 7 bases and J by 3 bases, with 10 bases between them. The germline gives CDR1 SQVTM, CDR2 ANQGSEA. The CDR3 bases are TGCAGCGCGGGCAGGTACTACGAGCAGTACTTC. Translation gives CSAGRYYEQYF.